This T cell receptor beta chain is drawn from a study of CD8+ T cells in alopecia areata. Study information: The drug, oral tofacitinib, was given to treated patients at 5 to 10 mg twice daily. Study results and caveats: Only a single nonresponder existed, so baseline CD8+ expansion links stay unclear.

RNA extraction and reverse transcription yielded cDNA as sequencing template. Some clones are missing from TCRdb's copy, which holds only in-frame ones; the method was immunoSEQ multiplex PCR. Here the sample spans about 190,000 clones, 50% to 60% being singletons. Treatment defined: oral pan-JAK inhibitor, 5-10 mg twice daily. From germline, CDR1 is SGHTA and CDR2 FQGNSA. The CDR3 is made up of 14 amino acids. In this sample, this clone turned up a few times. Its antigen is not identified. At one end the junction does not follow the germline gene, possibly because of a read error. Sequences were derived from CD4+ T cells sorted from blood, sampled at week 4, from a patient treated with tofacitinib. V usage is TRBV7-2 and J usage is TRBJ2-3; 10 positions agree with TRBD2. This clonotype originated in a human donor with alopecia areata. In DNA, the CDR3 is TGTGCCAGCAGCTTAGCGCGGTCTGGACTAGCGGAACATTTT. Translation gives CASSLARSGLAEHF.